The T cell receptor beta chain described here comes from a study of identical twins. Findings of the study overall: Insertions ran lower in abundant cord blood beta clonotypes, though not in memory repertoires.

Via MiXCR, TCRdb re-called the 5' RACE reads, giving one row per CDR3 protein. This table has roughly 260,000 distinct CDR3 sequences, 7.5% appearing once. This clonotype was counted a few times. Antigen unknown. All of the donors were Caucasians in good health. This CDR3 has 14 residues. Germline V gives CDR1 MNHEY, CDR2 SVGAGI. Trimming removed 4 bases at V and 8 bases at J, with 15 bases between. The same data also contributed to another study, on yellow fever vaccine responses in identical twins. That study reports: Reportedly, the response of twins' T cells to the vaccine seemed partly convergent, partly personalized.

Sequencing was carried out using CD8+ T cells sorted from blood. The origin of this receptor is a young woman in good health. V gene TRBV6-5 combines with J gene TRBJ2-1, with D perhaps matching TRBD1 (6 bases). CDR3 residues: CASSLQGLVDEQFF. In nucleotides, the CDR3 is TGTGCCAGCAGTTTGCAGGGGTTGGTCGATGAGCAGTTCTTC.